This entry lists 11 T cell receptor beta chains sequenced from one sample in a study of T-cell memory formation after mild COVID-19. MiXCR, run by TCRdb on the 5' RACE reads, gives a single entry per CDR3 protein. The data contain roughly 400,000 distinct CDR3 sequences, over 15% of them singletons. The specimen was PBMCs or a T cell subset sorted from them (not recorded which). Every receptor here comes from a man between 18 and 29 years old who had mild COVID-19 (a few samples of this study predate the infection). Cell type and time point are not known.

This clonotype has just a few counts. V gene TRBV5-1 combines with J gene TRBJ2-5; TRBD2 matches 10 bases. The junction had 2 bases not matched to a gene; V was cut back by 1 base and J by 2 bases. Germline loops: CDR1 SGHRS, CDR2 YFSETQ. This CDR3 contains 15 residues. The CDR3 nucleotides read TGCGCCAGCAGCTTGTCAGCGGGGGGGCAAGAGACCCAGTACTTC. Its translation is CASSLSAGGQETQYF.

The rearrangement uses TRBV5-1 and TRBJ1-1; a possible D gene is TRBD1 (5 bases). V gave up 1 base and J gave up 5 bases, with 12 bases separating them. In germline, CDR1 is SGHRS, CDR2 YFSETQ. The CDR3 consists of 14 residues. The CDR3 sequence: CASSLQGGETEAFF. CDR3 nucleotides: TGCGCCAGCAGCTTGCAGGGAGGTGAAACTGAAGCTTTCTTT.

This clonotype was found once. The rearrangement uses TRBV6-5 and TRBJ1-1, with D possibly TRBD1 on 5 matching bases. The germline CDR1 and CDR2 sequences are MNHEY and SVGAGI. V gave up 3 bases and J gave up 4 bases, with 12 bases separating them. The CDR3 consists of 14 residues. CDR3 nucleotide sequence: TGTGCCAGCAGTTATCAGGGACGAGGCACTGAAGCTTTCTTT. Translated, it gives CASSYQGRGTEAFF.

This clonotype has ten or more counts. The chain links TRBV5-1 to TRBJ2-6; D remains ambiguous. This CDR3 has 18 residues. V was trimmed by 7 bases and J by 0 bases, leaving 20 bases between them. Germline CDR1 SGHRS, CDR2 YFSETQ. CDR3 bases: TGCGCCAGCGGCCCTAGGAAGGGTCCCCTCTCTGGGGCCAACGTCCTGACTTTC. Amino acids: CASGPRKGPLSGANVLTF.

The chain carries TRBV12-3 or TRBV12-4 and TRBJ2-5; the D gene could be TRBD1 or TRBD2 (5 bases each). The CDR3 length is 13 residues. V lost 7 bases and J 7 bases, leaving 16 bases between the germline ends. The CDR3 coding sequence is TGTGCCAGCACCACCGGGGCCTCCGGGACCCAGTACTTC. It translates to CASTTGASGTQYF.

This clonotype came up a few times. The CDR3, as DNA: TGTGCCAGTAGCAAGGCATCAGGGTACGAGACCCAGTACTTC. Protein product: CASSKASGYETQYF. The V gene is TRBV19, the J gene TRBJ2-5; TRBD1 might be the D (5 bases). The CDR3 consists of 14 residues. The V and J ends lost 6 bases and 5 bases respectively, with 16 bases between them. The germline V gene encodes CDR1 LNHDA and CDR2 SQIVND (reference sequence).

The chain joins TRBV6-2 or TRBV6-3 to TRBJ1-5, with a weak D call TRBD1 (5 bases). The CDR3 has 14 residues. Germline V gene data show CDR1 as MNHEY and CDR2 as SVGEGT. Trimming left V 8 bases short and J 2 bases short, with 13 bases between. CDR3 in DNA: TGTGCCAGCCATCGGGGGGGGGGCAATCAGCCCCAGCATTTT. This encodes CASHRGGGNQPQHF.

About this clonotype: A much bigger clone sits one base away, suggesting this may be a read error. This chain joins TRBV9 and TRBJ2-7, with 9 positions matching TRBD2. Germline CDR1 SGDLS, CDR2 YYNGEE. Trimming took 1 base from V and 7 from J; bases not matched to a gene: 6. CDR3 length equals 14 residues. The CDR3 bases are TGTGCCAGCAGCGTAAAGGCGGGGGGGGGTGAGCAGTACTTC. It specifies CASSVKAGGGEQYF.

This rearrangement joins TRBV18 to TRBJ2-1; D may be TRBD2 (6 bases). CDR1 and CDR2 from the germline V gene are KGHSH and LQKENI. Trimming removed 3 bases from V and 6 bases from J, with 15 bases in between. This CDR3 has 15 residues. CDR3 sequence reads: CASSPSAGRSNEQFF. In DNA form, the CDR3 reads TGTGCCAGCTCACCGAGCGCAGGGAGGAGCAATGAGCAGTTCTTC. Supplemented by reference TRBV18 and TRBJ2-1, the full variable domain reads NAGVMQNPRHLVRRRGQEARLRCSPMKGHSHVYWYRQLPEEGLKFMVYLQKENIIDESGMPKERFSAEFPKEGPSILRIQQVVRGDSAAYFCASSPSAGRSNEQFFGPGTRLTVL.

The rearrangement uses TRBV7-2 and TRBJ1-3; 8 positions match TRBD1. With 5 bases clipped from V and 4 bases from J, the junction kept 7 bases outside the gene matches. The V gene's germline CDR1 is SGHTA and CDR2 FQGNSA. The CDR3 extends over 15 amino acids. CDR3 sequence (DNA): TGTGCCAGCAGCCAGACAGGGGTCGGGGGAAACACCATATATTTT. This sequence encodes CASSQTGVGGNTIYF.

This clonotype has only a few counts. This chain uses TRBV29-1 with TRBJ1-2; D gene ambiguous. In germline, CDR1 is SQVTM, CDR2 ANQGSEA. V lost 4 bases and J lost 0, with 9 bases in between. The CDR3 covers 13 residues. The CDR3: CSVGKTANYGYTF. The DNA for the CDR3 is TGCAGCGTTGGGAAGACTGCTAACTATGGCTACACCTTC.